This T cell receptor beta chain came from a study of blood T cell repertoires in COVID-19. Study background: Sample material is recorded as cDNA or gDNA derived from T cells, B-cell-depleted T cells, or PBMCs.

Source study methods: Reference gene primer amplification in the assay estimated nucleated cell counts. TCRdb keeps only in-frame clones here, not all; method: immunoSEQ multiplex PCR. D and trimming were read from the DNA, whereas the V and J calls and clone size are those reported in that table. The profile shows 90,000 to 130,000 clones, 82% of them singletons. This clone was detected only once. CDR3 length: 17 amino acids. Trimming took 0 bases from V and 5 from J, leaving 14 bases between them. Germline values: CDR1 LGHNA, CDR2 YNFKEQ. Sequenced material: peripheral blood. The TCR was taken from a woman aged 60-70 years with acute or convalescent COVID-19. The J gene is TRBJ1-6, the V gene TRBV4-2; D may be TRBD1 (5 bases). The CDR3 DNA sequence: TGTGCCAGCAGCCAAGATCCTCTAGGGGTCAATAATTCACCCCTCCACTTT. This encodes CASSQDPLGVNNSPLHF.